Reported below is one T cell receptor beta chain. What it binds is unknown. The data were obtained in a study of response to subunit inactivated influenza vaccine. General observations from the study: Each seasonal influenza vaccination recruits few new T cells, the authors suggested.

TCRdb processed the RT-PCR reads anew with MiXCR; each CDR3 protein has one entry. The profile shows hundreds of thousands of distinct CDR3 sequences, roughly 12% of them singletons. This same sample was also part of a study on T cells expressing NK-cell markers. That investigation notes: Libraries used 5'RACE template switching adding universal primer site and UMIs. Underlying the TCR beta repertoires were sorted CD3+CD56+NKG2C+, CD3+CD56+NKG2C- and CD3+CD56-NKG2C+ T cells. Seven of the eight sequenced donors were HCMV-seropositive; one was seronegative.

The sample consisted of PBMCs from blood, taken on the day of vaccination. This clonotype originated in a man between 45 and 60 years old who received an inactivated influenza vaccine.

CDR3 nucleotides: TGTGCCAGCACCCTCGAGGGTGGCTCCTACAATGAGCAGTTCTTC. Its translation: CASTLEGGSYNEQFF. V usage is TRBV14 and J usage is TRBJ2-1, with D perhaps TRBD2 (5 bases). The germline gives CDR1 SGHDN, CDR2 FVKESK. V lost 7 bases, J lost 0 bases, and 13 bases lay in between. There are 15 residues in the CDR3. The entire variable domain, with the rest obtained from reference TRBV14 and TRBJ2-1, is as follows: EAGVTQFPSHSVIEKGQTVTLRCDPISGHDNLYWYRRVMGKEIKFLLHFVKESKQDESGMPNNRFLAERTGGTYSTLKVQPAELEDSGVYFCASTLEGGSYNEQFFGPGTRLTVL.